Below, one T cell receptor beta chain is given with its context. Its antigen target is currently unknown. The input lacks base qualities; no much larger clone sits a single base away. This specimen comes from a study of cytomegalovirus exposure and HLA in healthy donors (dated by TCRdb to between 2016 and 2019). Context from the whole study: An earlier analysis of approximately 640 of the donors reported about 290 Gb of sequence data and some 120 million unique TCR beta sequences from about 180 million T cells. Of the roughly 400 genotyped donors, 65% to 90% fell in the genetic ancestry cluster associated with self-reported Caucasian donors. Typing coverage varied by locus: roughly 629-640 donors for A, B, C, DRB1 and DQB1; approximately 560 for DQA1; approximately 570 for DPA1; approximately 450 for DPB1. The study used immunosequencing to profile the T cell repertoires of several hundred subjects and linked those repertoires to cytomegalovirus serostatus. High-throughput TCR immunosequencing, statistical association of individual TCRs with disease status, and machine learning were combined to predict cytomegalovirus infection status. An early release that covered about 600 HLA-typed donors contained 250 to 350 gigabases of sequencing data and 65 million to 100 million unique TCR sequences. The study aimed to test whether signatures of past pathogen exposure could be identified by cataloging public T cell receptors. Every discovery cohort repertoire had been produced on one sequencing platform. In the later analysis, no new phenotypic data were used to find candidate immune exposures; instead, reliance was placed on TCR beta sequences and their occurrence across donors. A later genetic analysis took genome-wide SNP genotypes for about three fifths of the 666 donors and used that subset as a discovery cohort. To decide whether each TCR beta V gene segment behaved as functional or pseudogenic, an earlier analysis of some 600 of the donors relied on high-throughput TCR beta sequencing. A later analysis re-examined previously published TCR beta repertoires from around 670 donors and added high-resolution HLA genotyping to investigate patterns of TCR occurrence. In addition to the first cohort of 666 subjects, a separate validation cohort of 120 different subjects was used. On average, 235,054 unique TCR beta nucleotide sequences were sequenced per donor among more than 350 genotyped donors of the cohort, with 15% to 20% of those sequences being non-productive. Four to six DR-DQ haplotypes were handled as single units for association and clustering, since linkage in the cohort was strong. Alongside the repertoire data, information on donor age, sex, ethnicity and CMV serostatus was compiled. HLA typing included class I and class II loci at four-digit resolution. The study at large found these results: In vitro tests confirmed that three of the cytomegalovirus-associated TCR beta chains recognize cytomegalovirus antigens. The authors suggested that the approach could potentially be extended to other disease states and immunological phenotypes. Several of the top co-occurrence clusters appeared to be linked to parvovirus B19, influenza, CMV and Epstein-Barr virus, according to a later analysis. Because some donors lacked HLA typing at each locus, the association tests relied only on the typed subset. Cytomegalovirus status was reported to be diagnosed by the classifier with high specificity and sensitivity in both the original and validation cohorts. The earlier analysis of about 600 of the donors excluded 15 to 20 rarely observed V segments, including chromosome 9 orphons, because counts were too low. A total of fewer than 200 TCR beta chains were listed by the study as associated with cytomegalovirus. Across donors, most TCR sequences were observed very rarely, whereas some public TCRs were present in many individuals. A cluster of highly shared sequence variants was judged likely to represent a technical artifact of the sequencing pipeline. Assigning TCR associations to individual alleles was difficult when HLA alleles, especially DR and DQ, strongly co-occurred. In an earlier analysis of fewer than 750 of the donors, most TCR beta V segments were observed in productive rearrangements about 87% or about 30% of the time, broadly matching IMGT annotations. A further reported finding was that TCR beta sequences accurately predicted the HLA-A and HLA-B alleles for most subjects in the first cohort. A later genetic analysis associated a missense DCLRE1C variant with V-gene and J-gene trimming of TCR beta chains, and an independent cohort replicated the association. For the cohort, immune exposure information was limited to CMV serostatus. Some IMGT-functional V segments, including TRBV6-2 and TRBV6-3, could not be distinguished by the 87-base-pair reads and were therefore excluded. In a later analysis, the rate of TCR association differed among HLA loci, with DRB1 alleles having the most associated TCRs and HLA-C alleles having the fewest. A later genetic analysis reported fewer N-insertions in productive TCRs among donors in an Asian-associated ancestry cluster than the roughly 690-donor mean. A later analysis found that HLA-associated TCR beta chains were more clonally expanded and had lower generation probabilities than equally common non-associated chains. In a later analysis, most CMV-associated TCR beta chains were found to appear HLA-restricted, with HLA associations seemingly driven largely by CMV exposure. The cohort was sequenced for TCR beta chains only, and without alpha or paired-chain data the features that could be detected were limited. Correlated functional status among segregating V segments might be attributable to linkage disequilibrium, but an unknown experimental factor could not be ruled out. Presence/absence analyses assumed roughly uniform sequencing depth across donors, an assumption that may not hold. In a later analysis, around 15,000 TCR beta sequences were associated with specific HLA alleles at a false discovery rate of 0.05.

The germline V end is reduced by 0 bases and the J end by 4 bases; junction bases left unmatched: 9. The CDR3 contains 18 residues, cysteine and phenylalanine counted. The kept DNA is CDR3 alone, 54 bases in frame from the first base. CDR1 and CDR2 are drawn from the germline V gene (reference sequence): LNHNV, YYDKDF. The method behind the library was the immunoSEQ multiplex PCR assay. A mixture of 60 forward primers for TCR Vbeta segments and 13 reverse primers for TCR Jbeta segments was used in the multiplex PCR. The CDR3 region of rearranged TCR beta genes was amplified from genomic DNA with a multiplex PCR assay. Amplified TCR beta libraries were sequenced as 87-base-pair reads on the Illumina HiSeq System. For the original study's pipeline: A later analysis tallied 70 million to 100 million unique TCR beta chains across the 666 repertoires, and some 12 million of those chains were shared by two or more donors. Raw reads were error-corrected and collapsed into unique sequences with a nearest-neighbor algorithm that merged closely related sequences to remove PCR and sequencing errors. To assign V, D and J gene segments, CDR3 sequences were aligned to IMGT reference sequences. For a sequence to be retained, a match of at least six nucleotides to both a V gene segment and a J gene segment was required. Rearrangements were called productive when the CDR3 lacked stop codons and stayed in frame with V and J; all others were non-productive. CDR3 was defined according to IMGT convention as the region running from the second conserved V-encoded cysteine to the conserved J-encoded phenylalanine. The earlier analysis of about 560 of the donors excluded any sequence lacking an unambiguous match to a single V gene segment. In an earlier analysis of 587 of the donors, V segments were called functional above 56.7% productive rearrangements and were called segregating when the between-donor standard deviation exceeded 5%. A statistical classification framework was built for diagnosing cytomegalovirus status from the catalog of TCR beta chain sequences. In a later analysis, TCR nucleotide sequences were compared against IMGT/GENE-DB human TR gene sequences so that V and J genes could be assigned. A later analysis assigned CDR3 sequences and most-parsimonious VDJ recombination scenarios with the TCRdist pipeline. In a later analysis, each TCR beta chain was defined by its CDR3 amino acid sequence together with its V-gene family, and reads lacking a unique V-gene family were excluded. In a later analysis, around 600 highly shared, low-generation-probability nucleotide sequences were removed to address suspected cross-contamination and a sequencing artifact. In a later analysis, a clonal expansion index was calculated for each public chain from normalized within-repertoire ranks of inferred template counts. A later analysis computed generation probabilities with a VDJ recombination model fitted to out-of-frame rearrangements, and checked the results against IGoR. In a later analysis, hypergeometric tests were used to score TCR-TCR, TCR-HLA and TCR-CMV co-occurrence, with a repertoire-size bias correction applied to TCR pairs. False discovery rates were estimated in a later analysis by permuting HLA or CMV assignments 20 times. A later analysis grouped co-occurring TCRs with DBSCAN, adding TCRdist sequence similarity when clustering within HLA-allele-positive subsets. Co-occurrence clustering excluded repertoires with fewer than 30,000 or more than 120,000 public chains, plus five with anomalous nucleotide sharing. TCRdb took over this immuneACCESS table, retaining in-frame rearrangements with V and J assigned. Such tables are incomplete; in checked studies, under half of the missing clones stem from an unresolved V gene, and the remainder is unexplained. V and J calls and clone size are given by that table; D and trimming were obtained from the DNA. The sample has under 200,000 clones on record, 80% to 85% of them singletons. The ten largest clones capture around 1.9% of the sample.

The cohort was made up of about 670 healthy bone marrow donors. Cohort members were all nominally healthy when sampled, although unrecorded immune exposures were likely present. The donor tested CMV seropositive, placing the donor among the 289 seropositive members of the cohort. A peripheral blood sample was provided by each donor, and peripheral blood mononuclear cells were used for TCR beta sequencing. Genomic DNA extraction from the blood cell samples was performed with the Qiagen DNeasy Blood Extraction Kit. Sequencing was performed on PBMCs. The chain is encoded by TRBV15 joined to TRBJ2-1; 10 bases in the junction line up with TRBD2. The receptor was derived from a woman aged 18 to 35 in good health and CMV-seropositive. This receptor has the CDR3 CATSREGRGLAEYNEQFF. The nucleotides read TGTGCCACCAGCAGAGAGGGAAGAGGACTAGCGGAATACAATGAGCAGTTCTTC.